Below are 6 T cell receptor beta chains sequenced from a single sample in a study of blood T cell repertoires in COVID-19 (dated by TCRdb to about 2020). Library preparation employed the immunoSEQ multiplex PCR assay. In its TCRdb copy, this immuneACCESS table keeps in-frame sequences only and misses some clones. Where compared with another copy, unresolved V genes explain less than half of these, and the others have no known cause. Across this sample there are a few hundred thousand clones, with approximately 84% seen only once. Of the sample, approximately 6.6% falls within the top ten clones. Sequencing was done on a sample of PBMCs or T cells enriched from blood (not recorded which). These receptors all stem from a woman in her forties or fifties who had been exposed to COVID-19.

This clone was found once. The rearrangement links TRBV28 to TRBJ2-2; tentative D call: TRBD1 (5 bases). The CDR3 loop spans 15 amino acids. Germline CDR1 MDHEN, CDR2 SYDVKM. With 6 bases removed from V and 5 bases from J, the gap between germline ends came to 16 bases. The CDR3 reads CASSHGQGLTGELFF. The DNA for the CDR3 is TGTGCCAGCAGCCATGGGCAGGGCTTAACCGGGGAGCTGTTTTTT.

The gene calls are TRBV6-5 and TRBJ2-7; D possibly corresponds to TRBD2 (6 bases). The CDR3 length is 14 residues. Between the trimmed V and J ends, which lost 4 bases and 3 bases, there was a span of 13 bases. In germline, CDR1 is MNHEY, CDR2 SVGAGI. The CDR3 reads CASSWGTGSYEQYF. The CDR3 nucleotides are TGTGCCAGCAGTTGGGGGACTGGCAGCTACGAGCAGTACTTC.

V usage is TRBV18 and J usage is TRBJ1-2; TRBD1 matches 8 bases. Germline V gene sequence: CDR1 KGHSH, CDR2 LQKENI. J was trimmed by 3 bases and V by 2 bases; bases with no gene match: 8. The CDR3 consists of 16 residues. The CDR3 loop reads CASSPTRDRSDYGYTF. Written as DNA, the CDR3 is TGTGCCAGCTCACCAACCCGGGACAGGTCGGACTATGGCTACACCTTC. Using reference TRBV18 and TRBJ1-2 for the parts outside the CDR3, the full variable domain is NAGVMQNPRHLVRRRGQEARLRCSPMKGHSHVYWYRQLPEEGLKFMVYLQKENIIDESGMPKERFSAEFPKEGPSILRIQQVVRGDSAAYFCASSPTRDRSDYGYTFGSGTRLTVV.

The chain is built from TRBV20-1 and TRBJ1-2; 9 nucleotides line up with TRBD1. The length of the CDR3 is 11 residues. V lost 7 bases, J lost 14 bases, and 11 bases stayed unmatched. Germline V gene sequence: CDR1 DFQATT, CDR2 SNEGSKA (reference sequence). CDR3 in DNA: TGCAGTGGCGCACAGGGGGCGCTTTGTACCTTC. This encodes CSGAQGALCTF.

The chain is built from TRBV3-1 (or the pseudogene TRBV3-2) and TRBJ2-2, with 10 positions matching TRBD1. Germline values: CDR1 LGHDT, CDR2 YNNKEL (reference sequence). Unmatched junction bases numbered 7, after V lost 0 bases and J lost 6 bases. CDR3 length equals 17 residues. DNA for the CDR3: TGTGCCAGCAGCCAAGATCAGGGACAGGGGAGGGCCGGGGAGCTGTTTTTT. Protein product: CASSQDQGQGRAGELFF.

This clone was detected only a few times. The J gene is TRBJ1-2, the V gene TRBV18; tentative D call: TRBD1 (6 bases). The germline CDR1 and CDR2 sequences are KGHSH and LQKENI. V was pared by 4 bases and J by 3 bases, with 15 bases between. This CDR3 has 15 amino acids. The CDR3: CASSHPRGYDYGYTF. CDR3 coding DNA: TGTGCCAGCTCACACCCGAGGGGGTACGACTATGGCTACACCTTC. Full variable domain (missing parts from reference TRBV18 and TRBJ1-2): NAGVMQNPRHLVRRRGQEARLRCSPMKGHSHVYWYRQLPEEGLKFMVYLQKENIIDESGMPKERFSAEFPKEGPSILRIQQVVRGDSAAYFCASSHPRGYDYGYTFGSGTRLTVV.